Listed below are T cell receptor beta chains from one sample, sequenced in a study of T-cell memory formation after mild COVID-19. TCRdb itself ran the 5' RACE reads through MiXCR, one entry per CDR3 protein. This table has 350,000 to 500,000 distinct CDR3 sequences, 20% to 25% appearing once. The sequencing input was PBMCs or a T cell subset sorted from them (not recorded which). All receptors derive from an adult woman who had mild COVID-19 (a few samples of this study predate the infection). Cell type and time point are not known. The CDR3 runs from the conserved cysteine through the conserved F or W. The D gene is left open where the match is weak. Not all rows give a size; the values are once, few, many and, for expanded clones, a class.

V	size	D	J	CDR3	DNA
TRBV12-3/TRBV12-4	NA	NA	TRBJ2-2	CASSLAGSLTGELFF	TGTGCCAGCAGTTTAGCAGGGAGCCTCACCGGGGAGCTGTTTTTT
TRBV19	few	NA	TRBJ2-2	CASSIASNTGELFF	TGTGCCAGTAGTATAGCCTCAAACACCGGGGAGCTGTTTTTT
TRBV12-3/TRBV12-4	few	NA	TRBJ1-2	CASSDVGGGYTF	TGTGCCAGCAGCGACGTGGGAGGCGGCTACACCTTC
TRBV7-9	NA	NA	TRBJ1-1	CASSLKGDENTEAFF	TGTGCCAGCAGCTTAAAAGGGGACGAAAACACTGAAGCTTTCTTT
TRBV7-9	once	TRBD2	TRBJ2-7	CASSLREPGTRISEQYF	TGTGCCAGCAGCTTAAGGGAGCCCGGGACTAGGATATCCGAGCAGTACTTC
TRBV20-1	NA	TRBD1	TRBJ1-1	CSARLTGGAGESEAFF	TGCAGTGCTAGACTGACAGGGGGCGCAGGAGAATCTGAAGCTTTCTTT
TRBV27	NA	TRBD2	TRBJ2-7	CASSPRTSGFYEQYF	TGTGCCAGCAGTCCCAGGACTAGCGGTTTCTACGAGCAGTACTTC
TRBV27	few	TRBD2	TRBJ2-7	CASSLAGVAYEQYF	TGTGCCAGCAGTCTAGCGGGTGTAGCCTACGAGCAGTACTTC
TRBV12-3/TRBV12-4	few	TRBD2	TRBJ2-1	CASSYPGGYEQFF	TGTGCCAGCAGTTATCCGGGAGGCTATGAGCAGTTCTTC
TRBV6-1	NA	TRBD1	TRBJ2-7	CASSEDRGKALGSYEQYF	TGTGCCAGCAGTGAGGACAGGGGGAAGGCTTTGGGGTCCTACGAGCAGTACTTC
TRBV7-6	NA	TRBD2	TRBJ2-7	CASSPRFRTSGSGREQYF	TGTGCCAGCAGCCCCCGGTTTCGCACTAGCGGGAGTGGGAGGGAGCAGTACTTC
TRBV20-1	few	TRBD1	TRBJ1-4	CSAWDREAEKLFF	TGCAGTGCTTGGGACAGGGAGGCTGAAAAACTGTTTTTT
TRBV15	NA	NA	TRBJ2-1	CATSRGYQGINDEQFF	TGTGCCACCAGCAGAGGATACCAGGGAATTAACGATGAGCAGTTCTTC
TRBV6-5	once	NA	TRBJ1-2	CASSYSGRGFYGYTF	TGTGCCAGCAGTTACTCGGGAAGGGGATTCTATGGCTACACCTTC
TRBV7-9	NA	NA	TRBJ2-7	CASSLGSESAYF	TGTGCCAGCAGCTTAGGTAGTGAGTCGGCGTACTTC
TRBV12-3/TRBV12-4	many	NA	TRBJ2-7	CASSKGGGNEQYF	TGTGCCAGCAGCAAGGGTGGGGGCAACGAGCAGTACTTC
TRBV9	few	NA	TRBJ1-2	CASSRDPPNYGYTF	TGTGCCAGCAGTCGGGACCCTCCTAACTATGGCTACACCTTC
TRBV7-2	NA	NA	TRBJ2-3	CASSAKTSTDTQYF	TGTGCCAGCAGCGCGAAGACTAGTACAGATACGCAGTATTTT
TRBV4-2	NA	NA	TRBJ2-7	CASSQYTAQRIYEQYF	TGTGCCAGCAGCCAATATACTGCCCAGCGGATCTACGAGCAGTACTTC
TRBV12-3/TRBV12-4	many	NA	TRBJ1-5	CASSLSQNQPQHF	TGTGCCAGCAGCCTTAGTCAGAATCAGCCCCAGCATTTT
TRBV20-1	NA	TRBD1	TRBJ2-5	CSARTGSWYQETQYF	TGCAGTGCTAGGACAGGGTCATGGTACCAAGAGACCCAGTACTTC
TRBV6-2/TRBV6-3	once	NA	TRBJ2-5	CASSRPQGLLGETQYF	TGTGCCAGCAGTCGACCGCAAGGATTGTTAGGAGAGACCCAGTACTTC
TRBV11-2	NA	NA	TRBJ2-1	CASSLDLVGSHEQFF	TGTGCCAGCAGCTTAGATCTAGTCGGGTCACATGAGCAGTTCTTC
TRBV24-1	NA	NA	TRBJ2-6	CATSDPGQTGANVLTF	TGTGCCACCAGTGATCCGGGGCAGACTGGGGCCAACGTCCTGACTTTC
TRBV4-2	NA	NA	TRBJ2-2	CASSQEEGMNTGELFF	TGTGCCAGCAGCCAAGAGGAGGGGATGAACACCGGGGAGCTGTTTTTT
TRBV18	NA	NA	TRBJ1-2	CASSPGHSIYGYTF	TGTGCCAGCTCGCCGGGACACTCGATCTATGGCTACACCTTC
TRBV25-1	few	TRBD2	TRBJ2-1	CASRATSGGRGDEQFF	TGTGCCAGCAGGGCGACTAGCGGGGGGAGAGGGGATGAGCAGTTCTTC
TRBV12-3/TRBV12-4	NA	TRBD2	TRBJ2-3	CASSQSPGLAGGPPTDTQYF	TGTGCCAGCAGCCAGAGCCCGGGACTAGCGGGAGGGCCCCCCACAGATACGCAGTATTTT
TRBV6-2/TRBV6-3	few	NA	TRBJ2-7	CASRDTKYYSYEQYF	TGTGCCAGCCGAGATACAAAGTACTATTCCTACGAGCAGTACTTC
TRBV7-9	NA	TRBD1	TRBJ2-7	CASSLVTGANEQYF	TGTGCCAGCAGCTTAGTGACAGGGGCAAACGAGCAGTACTTC
TRBV18	few	NA	TRBJ2-3	CASSPRLLTDTQYF	TGTGCCAGCTCACCTCGACTTCTTACAGATACGCAGTATTTT
TRBV7-8	NA	TRBD1	TRBJ1-5	CASDLDREVNQPQHF	TGTGCCAGCGACCTCGACAGGGAAGTCAATCAGCCCCAGCATTTT
TRBV6-6	NA	NA	TRBJ1-6	CASGWGVSNSPLHF	TGTGCCAGCGGTTGGGGGGTATCTAATTCACCCCTCCACTTT
TRBV5-6	NA	TRBD2	TRBJ2-3	CASSLGLDTSTDTQYF	TGTGCCAGCAGCTTAGGACTAGATACAAGCACAGATACGCAGTATTTT
TRBV6-1	NA	NA	TRBJ2-1	CASSEAIGPSGIEQFF	TGTGCCAGCAGTGAAGCGATAGGGCCCTCGGGCATAGAGCAGTTCTTC
TRBV20-1	NA	TRBD1	TRBJ1-5	CSAIRQGPNSNQPQHF	TGCAGTGCTATTAGACAGGGTCCCAATAGCAATCAGCCCCAGCATTTT
TRBV20-1	few	TRBD1	TRBJ2-7	CSARDMDRGPGYEQYF	TGCAGTGCTAGAGATATGGACAGGGGTCCCGGGTACGAGCAGTACTTC
TRBV29-1	few	NA	TRBJ1-1	CSVVVGGSYTEAFF	TGCAGCGTTGTGGTTGGGGGATCTTACACTGAAGCTTTCTTT
TRBV4-1	NA	NA	TRBJ1-6	CASSSRVGLDSPLHF	TGCGCCAGCAGCAGCCGTGTGGGGTTAGATTCACCCCTCCACTTT
TRBV12-3/TRBV12-4	many	TRBD2	TRBJ2-7	CASSFGSSGYEQYF	TGTGCCAGCAGTTTTGGATCTAGCGGCTACGAGCAGTACTTC
TRBV24-1	NA	NA	TRBJ2-3	CATSGAPDTQYF	TGTGCCACCAGTGGGGCCCCAGATACGCAGTATTTT
TRBV7-9	NA	NA	TRBJ1-5	CASTREDQPQHF	TGTGCCAGCACCAGAGAAGATCAGCCCCAGCATTTT
TRBV7-3	NA	TRBD1	TRBJ2-3	CASSGSTGTDTQYF	TGTGCCAGCAGCGGCTCGACAGGGACAGATACGCAGTATTTT
TRBV7-9	NA	NA	TRBJ1-2	CASSSGIGHHGYTF	TGTGCCAGCAGCTCGGGGATAGGACACCATGGCTACACCTTC
TRBV10-3	NA	NA	TRBJ2-3	CATQDSSTDTQYF	TGTGCCACCCAGGACAGTAGCACAGATACGCAGTATTTT
TRBV20-1	NA	NA	TRBJ2-3	CSARLLTDTQYF	TGCAGTGCAAGACTACTCACAGATACGCAGTATTTT
TRBV7-9	NA	TRBD1	TRBJ2-7	CASSPLDRDRDEQYF	TGTGCCAGCAGCCCGCTAGACAGGGATCGGGACGAGCAGTACTTC
TRBV6-2/TRBV6-3	few	NA	TRBJ1-5	CASGQGRQPQHF	TGTGCCAGCGGGCAGGGACGCCAGCCCCAGCATTTT
TRBV27	NA	NA	TRBJ2-7	CASSFGSRTSGNEQYF	TGTGCCAGCAGTTTTGGTTCACGGACCTCCGGGAACGAGCAGTACTTC
TRBV5-5	few	NA	TRBJ2-7	CASSLEGYPYEQYF	TGTGCCAGCAGCTTGGAGGGGTACCCCTACGAGCAGTACTTC
TRBV12-3/TRBV12-4	NA	NA	TRBJ2-5	CASALRAEETQYF	TGTGCCAGCGCCCTGAGGGCAGAAGAGACCCAGTACTTC
TRBV27	NA	NA	TRBJ1-1	CASSLVGARTEAFF	TGTGCCAGCAGTTTGGTGGGGGCGCGGACTGAAGCTTTCTTT
TRBV19	NA	NA	TRBJ2-1	CASSGLSYNEQFF	TGTGCCAGTAGCGGCCTATCCTACAATGAGCAGTTCTTC